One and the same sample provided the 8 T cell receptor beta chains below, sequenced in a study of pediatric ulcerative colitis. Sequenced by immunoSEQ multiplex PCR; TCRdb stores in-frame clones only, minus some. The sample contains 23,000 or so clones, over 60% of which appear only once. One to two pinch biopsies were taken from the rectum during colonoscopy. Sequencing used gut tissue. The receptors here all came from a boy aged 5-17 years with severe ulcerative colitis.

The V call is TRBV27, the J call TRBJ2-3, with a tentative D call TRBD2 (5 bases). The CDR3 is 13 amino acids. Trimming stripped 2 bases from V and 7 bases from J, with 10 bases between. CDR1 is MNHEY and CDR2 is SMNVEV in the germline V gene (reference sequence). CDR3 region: CASSLGSVHTQYF. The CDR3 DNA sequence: TGTGCCAGCAGTTTAGGGAGCGTCCATACGCAGTATTTT.

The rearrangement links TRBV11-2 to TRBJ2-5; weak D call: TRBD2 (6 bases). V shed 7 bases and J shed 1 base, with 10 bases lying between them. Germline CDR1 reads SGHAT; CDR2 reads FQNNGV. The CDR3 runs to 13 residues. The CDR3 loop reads CASKRVIQETQYF. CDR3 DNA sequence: TGTGCCAGCAAGCGGGTAATCCAAGAGACCCAGTACTTC.

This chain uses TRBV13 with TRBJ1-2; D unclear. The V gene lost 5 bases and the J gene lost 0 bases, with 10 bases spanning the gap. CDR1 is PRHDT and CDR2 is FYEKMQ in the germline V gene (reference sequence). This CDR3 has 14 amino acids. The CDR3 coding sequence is TGTGCCAGCAGCACCTATGGTACTAACTATGGCTACACCTTC. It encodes CASSTYGTNYGYTF.

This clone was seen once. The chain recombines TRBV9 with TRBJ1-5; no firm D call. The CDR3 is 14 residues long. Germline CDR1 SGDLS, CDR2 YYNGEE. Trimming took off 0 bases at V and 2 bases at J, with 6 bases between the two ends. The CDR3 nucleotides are TGTGCCAGCAGCGTAGGTCCAGGCAATCAGCCCCAGCATTTT. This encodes CASSVGPGNQPQHF.

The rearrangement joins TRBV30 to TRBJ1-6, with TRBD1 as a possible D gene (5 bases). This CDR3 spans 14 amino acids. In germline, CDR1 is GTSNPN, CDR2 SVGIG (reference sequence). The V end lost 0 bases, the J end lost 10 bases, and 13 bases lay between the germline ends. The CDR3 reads CAWSVGGRVSPLHF. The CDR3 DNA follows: TGTGCCTGGAGTGTGGGCGGCAGGGTATCACCCCTCCACTTT.

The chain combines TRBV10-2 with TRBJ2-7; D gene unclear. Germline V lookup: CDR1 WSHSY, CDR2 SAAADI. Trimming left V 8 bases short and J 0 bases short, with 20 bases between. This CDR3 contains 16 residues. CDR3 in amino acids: CASSEPGGTSSYEQYF. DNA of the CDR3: TGCGCCAGCTCCGAACCGGGCGGCACCAGCTCCTACGAGCAGTACTTC.

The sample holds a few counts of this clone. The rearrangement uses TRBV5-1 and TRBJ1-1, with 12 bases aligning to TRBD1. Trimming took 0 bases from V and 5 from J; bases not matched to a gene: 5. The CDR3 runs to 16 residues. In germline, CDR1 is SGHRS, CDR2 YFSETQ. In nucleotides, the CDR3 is TGCGCCAGCAGCTTGGCGGGGACAGGGGGCTATACTGAAGCTTTCTTT. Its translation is CASSLAGTGGYTEAFF.

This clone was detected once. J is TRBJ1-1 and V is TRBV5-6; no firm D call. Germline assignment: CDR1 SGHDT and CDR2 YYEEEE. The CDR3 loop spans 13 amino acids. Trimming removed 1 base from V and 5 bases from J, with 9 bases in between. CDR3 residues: CASSLRWTTEAFF. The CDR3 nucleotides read TGTGCCAGCAGCTTGAGATGGACGACTGAAGCTTTCTTT.